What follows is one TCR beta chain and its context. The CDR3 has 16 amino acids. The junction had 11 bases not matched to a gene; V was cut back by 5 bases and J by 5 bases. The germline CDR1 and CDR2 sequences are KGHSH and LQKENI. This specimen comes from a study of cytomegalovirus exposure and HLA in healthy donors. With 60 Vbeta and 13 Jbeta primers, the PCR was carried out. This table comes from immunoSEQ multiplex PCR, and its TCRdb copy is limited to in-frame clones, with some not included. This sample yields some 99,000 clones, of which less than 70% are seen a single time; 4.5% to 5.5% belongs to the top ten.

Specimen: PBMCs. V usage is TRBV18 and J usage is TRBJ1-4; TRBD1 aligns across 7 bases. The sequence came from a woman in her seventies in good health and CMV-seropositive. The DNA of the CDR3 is TGTGCCAGCTCAGCCGCGAGGACAGGAAAGAATGAAAAACTGTTTTTT. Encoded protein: CASSAARTGKNEKLFF.